The next 15 T cell receptor beta chains were all read from a single sample in a study of OX40 agonist ivuxolimab in advanced cancers. Measured with immunoSEQ multiplex PCR; TCRdb has only the in-frame clones, and not every one. Of tens of thousands of clones listed, approximately 90% are singletons. The sample here was CD4+ or CD8+ T cells sorted from blood, taken in a trial of the OX40 agonist ivuxolimab. All receptors come from an adult with an advanced solid tumor such as melanoma, head and neck, liver or kidney cancer.

The chain has TRBV6-5 and TRBJ1-1; no clear D gene. Trimming took off 4 bases at V and 1 base at J, with 7 bases between the two ends. Per germline, CDR1 MNHEY and CDR2 SVGAGI. The CDR3 is made up of 13 amino acids. The CDR3: CASSFEGNTEAFF. The CDR3 DNA follows: TGTGCCAGCAGTTTCGAGGGGAACACTGAAGCTTTCTTT.

The chain uses TRBV6-6 and TRBJ2-7; 12 nucleotides match TRBD2. The germline V gene has CDR1 MNHNY and CDR2 SVGAGI (reference sequence). V was pared by 5 bases and J by 6 bases, with 5 bases of the junction left unmatched. This CDR3 has 14 residues. CDR3 coding DNA: TGTGCCAGCAGTGAGCTAGCGGGAGGGCGCGAGCAGTACTTC. As protein: CASSELAGGREQYF.

A few counts support this clone. CDR3 sequence: CASSRGGNTIYF. The DNA for the CDR3 is TGTGCCAGCAGCCGGGGGGGAAACACCATATATTTT. The V gene is TRBV5-8, the J gene TRBJ1-3, with D perhaps TRBD1 (5 bases). V shed 4 bases and J shed 4 bases, with 6 bases lying between them. Per the germline V gene, CDR1 is SGHTS and CDR2 is YDEGEE. This CDR3 spans 12 amino acids.

The gene calls are TRBV27 and TRBJ2-7, with a possible D match to TRBD2 (5 bases). V lost 6 bases, J lost 5 bases, and 20 bases lay in between. CDR3 length: 15 residues. Germline loops: CDR1 MNHEY, CDR2 SMNVEV (reference sequence). CDR3 coding DNA: TGTGCCAGCAGACGGGAACCTTTAGCGTCCCACGAGCAGTACTTC. Protein product: CASRREPLASHEQYF.

The CDR3 DNA reads TGCAGCGTATCGACGGCCTCTGGGGCCAACGTCCTGACTTTC. Its protein is CSVSTASGANVLTF. J is TRBJ2-6 and V is TRBV29-1; D gene unclear. The V and J ends lost 6 bases and 0 bases respectively, with 9 bases between them. The CDR3 covers 14 residues. CDR1 and CDR2 from the germline V gene are SQVTM and ANQGSEA.

This rearrangement joins TRBV18 to TRBJ2-7, with 12 bases identical to TRBD2. CDR1 and CDR2 (germline): KGHSH, LQKENI. V trimming: 3 bases; J trimming: 5 bases; junction bases outside the gene matches: 8. The CDR3 is 16 amino acids. The CDR3 region is CASSPTASGRGDEQYF. Written as DNA, the CDR3 is TGTGCCAGCTCACCGACCGCTAGCGGGAGGGGGGACGAGCAGTACTTC.

The chain links TRBV6-5 to TRBJ2-2; D is unresolved. Germline V gene sequence: CDR1 MNHEY, CDR2 SVGAGI. V lost 6 bases and J 5 bases, leaving 16 bases between the germline ends. CDR3 length equals 15 residues. The CDR3 DNA follows: TGTGCCAGCAGCCTAGAGGTACGCGCAACCGGGGAGCTGTTTTTT. Encoded protein: CASSLEVRATGELFF.

This chain connects TRBV5-6 to TRBJ2-3, with D hard to call. There are 15 residues in the CDR3. V gave up 1 base and J gave up 1 base, with 10 bases separating them. Germline CDR1 SGHDT, CDR2 YYEEEE. The chain's CDR3 is CASSLYPDRTDTQYF. CDR3 in DNA: TGTGCCAGCAGCTTGTACCCGGACCGCACAGATACGCAGTATTTT.

The gene calls are TRBV7-8 and TRBJ2-1; 9 bases align to TRBD1. J gave up 6 bases and V 4 bases, and 7 bases lay outside the gene matches. The CDR3 sequence is 15 residues long. Germline loops: CDR1 SGHVS, CDR2 FQNEAQ. The DNA of the CDR3 is TGTGCCAGCAGCTCGCAACAGGGGGCTCCCAATGAGCAGTTCTTC. It yields the protein CASSSQQGAPNEQFF.

As to this clone: Additional DNA sequences in this sample encode the identical CDR3. The V and J genes are TRBV18 and TRBJ2-3, with a tentative D call TRBD2 (5 bases). Germline loops: CDR1 KGHSH, CDR2 LQKENI. V was shortened by 6 bases and J by 0 bases, with 16 bases between the two germline ends. The CDR3 sequence is 16 residues long. CDR3: CASSLTGGSSTDTQYF. For the CDR3, the DNA is TGTGCCAGCTCGCTTACTGGAGGATCTAGCACAGATACGCAGTATTTT.

The chain has TRBV4-2 and TRBJ2-1; 8 positions agree with TRBD1. The CDR3 loop spans 17 amino acids. Germline loops: CDR1 LGHNA, CDR2 YNFKEQ. With V trimmed by 1 base and J by 8 bases, 13 bases remained unmatched. The chain's CDR3 is CASSQGPDRQGWDEQFF. The CDR3 DNA follows: TGTGCCAGCAGCCAAGGGCCCGACAGACAGGGGTGGGATGAGCAGTTCTTC.

The chain links TRBV2 to TRBJ2-1; 7 nucleotides align to TRBD2. CDR3 size: 15 residues. J gave up 4 bases and V 3 bases, and 6 bases lay outside the gene matches. CDR1 and CDR2 (germline): SNHLY, FYNNEI. The CDR3 reads CASSETREKYNEQFF. CDR3 nucleotide sequence: TGTGCCAGCAGTGAGACGCGGGAGAAATACAATGAGCAGTTCTTC.

In its sample, this clone was seen once. The rearrangement links TRBV11-2 to TRBJ2-1, with TRBD2 identical over 7 bases. There are 15 residues in the CDR3. CDR1 and CDR2 (germline): SGHAT, FQNNGV. The V and J ends lost 1 base and 6 bases, in that order; junction bases with no gene match: 6. CDR3 DNA: TGTGCCAGCAGCTTAGTGGCGGGAGAAGGCAATGAGCAGTTCTTC. It codes for CASSLVAGEGNEQFF.

This sequence joins TRBV4-1 and TRBJ1-1, with D perhaps TRBD1 (5 bases). The length of the CDR3 is 13 residues. The V end lost 0 bases, the J end lost 5 bases, and 7 bases lay between the germline ends. The germline gives CDR1 MGHRA, CDR2 YSYEKL. The CDR3 DNA reads as TGCGCCAGCAGCCAAGATCGACAGACTGAAGCTTTCTTT. This gives the protein CASSQDRQTEAFF.

The chain joins TRBV5-4 to TRBJ2-3, with 8 positions matching TRBD2. This CDR3 comprises 16 residues. Per the germline V gene, CDR1 is SGHNT and CDR2 is YYREEE (reference sequence). Trimming took 4 bases from V and 4 from J; bases not matched to a gene: 11. CDR3 coding DNA: TGTGCCAGCAGCCCCGATAGAAGCGGGAGTTCAGATACGCAGTATTTT. This translates into CASSPDRSGSSDTQYF.